A selection of T cell receptor beta chains follows, all from one sample in a study of beta chain features in type 1 diabetes. Only in-frame clones appear in the TCRdb table, and some are missing; sequencing was by immunoSEQ multiplex PCR. The repertoire holds over 700,000 clones, with 17% as singletons. The specimen was naive CD4+ T cells from blood. The receptor source for this set is a woman younger than 30 in good health. Both conserved end residues are part of each CDR3. The D gene is left open where the match is weak. Expanded clones are given a class, and other clones once, few, many or no size at all.

cdr3_length,j_call,clone_size,v_call,d_call,cdr3_aa,cdr3_nt
13,TRBJ2-1,NA,TRBV2,NA,CASTQTVIKEQFF,TGTGCCAGCACTCAGACTGTAATCAAAGAGCAGTTCTTC
17,TRBJ1-1,NA,TRBV18,TRBD1,CASSPLPGQGANTEAFF,TGTGCCAGCTCACCTCTCCCGGGACAGGGGGCGAACACTGAAGCTTTCTTT
14,TRBJ2-7,few,TRBV5-1,NA,CASSQQGSRDEQYF,TGCGCCAGCAGCCAACAGGGTTCTAGGGATGAGCAGTACTTC
15,TRBJ2-7,NA,TRBV7-2,NA,CASSPGGQRPYEQYF,TGTGCCAGCAGCCCGGGGGGACAGCGACCCTACGAGCAGTACTTC
13,TRBJ2-1,NA,TRBV2,TRBD1,CASNGQGLNEQFF,TGTGCCAGCAACGGACAGGGTCTCAATGAGCAGTTCTTC
13,TRBJ1-4,NA,TRBV7-8,NA,CASSVSRGEKLFF,TGTGCCAGCAGCGTCAGCAGGGGTGAAAAACTGTTTTTT
15,TRBJ2-7,few,TRBV6-6,NA,CASIIGENSRDEQYF,TGTGCCAGCATCATAGGGGAGAACAGCAGGGACGAGCAGTACTTC
14,TRBJ2-7,few,TRBV7-7,TRBD1,CASSRGQSSYEQYF,TGTGCTAGCAGCCGGGGACAGTCTTCCTACGAGCAGTACTTC
15,TRBJ1-5,few,TRBV7-2,NA,CASSLDLGSFQPQHF,TGTGCCAGCAGCTTAGACCTCGGGTCGTTTCAGCCCCAGCATTTT
16,TRBJ2-3,few,TRBV7-3,TRBD2,CASSFRGRAGTDTQYF,TGTGCCAGCAGCTTCCGGGGGAGGGCCGGCACAGATACGCAGTATTTT
14,TRBJ1-2,few,TRBV7-2,TRBD1,CASSVDRTNYGYTF,TGTGCCAGCAGCGTGGACAGGACTAACTATGGCTACACCTTC
13,TRBJ2-5,NA,TRBV5-1,NA,CASSRDIQETQYF,TGCGCCAGCAGCCGGGACATCCAAGAGACCCAGTACTTC
15,TRBJ1-1,NA,TRBV9,NA,CASTLLGQMSTEAFF,TGTGCCAGCACCCTGCTCGGGCAGATGAGCACTGAAGCTTTCTTT
15,TRBJ2-7,once,TRBV15,NA,CATSRDDVSVAEQYF,TGTGCCACCAGCAGAGATGATGTCTCGGTGGCCGAGCAGTACTTC
17,TRBJ1-1,NA,TRBV7-9,TRBD1,CASSQDRDRGPITEAFF,TGTGCCAGCAGCCAAGATCGGGACAGGGGGCCCATCACTGAAGCTTTCTTT
12,TRBJ2-1,NA,TRBV6-6,TRBD2,CASGRTRIEQFF,TGTGCCAGCGGCCGGACTAGGATTGAGCAGTTCTTC
15,TRBJ2-1,NA,TRBV11-2,NA,CASSFSQSSYNEQFF,TGTGCCAGCAGCTTCAGCCAGAGCTCCTACAATGAGCAGTTCTTC
18,TRBJ2-5,few,TRBV11-2,NA,CASSLERRLVGNPETQYF,TGTGCCAGCAGCTTAGAGAGGAGGCTCGTGGGAAACCCGGAGACCCAGTACTTC
16,TRBJ1-3,few,TRBV5-4,NA,CASSLGGRDSGNTIYF,TGTGCCAGCAGCTTGGGGGGCAGGGACTCTGGAAACACCATATATTTT
14,TRBJ1-1,NA,TRBV18,NA,CASSPGQTNTEAFF,TGTGCCAGCTCACCAGGACAGACAAACACTGAAGCTTTCTTT
11,TRBJ2-7,NA,TRBV10-3,NA,CAIRRGNEQYF,TGTGCCATCAGGAGGGGAAACGAGCAGTACTTC
13,TRBJ2-7,NA,TRBV5-1,NA,CASSLALSYEQYF,TGCGCCAGCAGCTTGGCCTTGTCCTACGAGCAGTACTTC
15,TRBJ2-7,NA,TRBV5-6,NA,CASSLPGASSYEQYF,TGTGCCAGCAGCTTACCCGGGGCGAGCTCCTACGAGCAGTACTTC
16,TRBJ2-7,few,TRBV27,NA,CASSLSHKRDYHEQYF,TGTGCCAGCAGTTTATCTCACAAGAGGGATTACCACGAGCAGTACTTC
15,TRBJ2-3,NA,TRBV28,TRBD2,CASSFWRGVADTQYF,TGTGCCAGCAGTTTTTGGCGGGGGGTGGCAGATACGCAGTATTTT
14,TRBJ1-3,NA,TRBV10-3,NA,CATGGRTHGNTIYF,TGTGCCACCGGGGGAAGGACACACGGAAACACCATATATTTT
15,TRBJ2-7,once,TRBV4-1,NA,CASRPIGDPTYEQYF,TGCGCCAGCAGACCCATAGGGGACCCCACCTACGAGCAGTACTTC
15,TRBJ2-5,few,TRBV6-1,TRBD1,CASSRGQAIQETQYF,TGTGCCAGCAGCCGAGGACAGGCAATCCAAGAGACCCAGTACTTC
15,TRBJ1-1,NA,TRBV19,NA,CASSIQGPGDTEAFF,TGTGCCAGTAGTATTCAGGGGCCGGGGGATACTGAAGCTTTCTTT
16,TRBJ2-3,NA,TRBV7-9,TRBD1,CASSSPGGWGTDTQYF,TGTGCCAGCAGCTCCCCAGGGGGCTGGGGCACAGATACGCAGTATTTT
17,TRBJ2-7,few,TRBV21-1,NA,CASSPYRTGVGGYEQYF,TGTGCCAGCAGCCCTTACCGGACAGGGGTTGGCGGCTACGAGCAGTACTTC
16,TRBJ2-3,few,TRBV7-6,NA,CASSPQEGLFTDTQYF,TGTGCCAGCAGCCCACAGGAGGGACTGTTCACAGATACGCAGTATTTT
16,TRBJ2-6,few,TRBV10-3,NA,CAISEAAGTGANVLTF,TGTGCCATCAGTGAGGCGGCGGGGACCGGGGCCAACGTCCTGACTTTC